The 20 T cell receptor beta chains in this list originate from one sample, sequenced in a study of T cell repertoires in cytomegalovirus infection. TCRdb reanalysed the reads using MiXCR and keeps one entry per CDR3 protein. The sample consists of about 360,000 distinct CDR3 sequences, 15% to 20% of them appearing once. Sequencing used PBMCs. These receptors came from a human donor in good health (CMV status not recorded). Some clones in this sample may be carry-over from other donors' samples.

The gene calls are TRBV12-3 or TRBV12-4 and TRBJ1-1, with D hard to call. This CDR3 region has 10 residues. Trimming took 4 bases from V and 3 from J, leaving 0 bases between them. CDR3 nucleotide sequence: TGTGCCAGCAGTTACACTGAAGCTTTCTTT. Amino acids: CASSYTEAFF.

In this sample, this clonotype turned up a few times. CDR3 loop: CATSRDWGGSNQPQHF. CDR3 DNA: TGTGCCACCAGCAGAGATTGGGGAGGGAGCAATCAGCCCCAGCATTTT. The chain links TRBV15 to TRBJ1-5; D not resolved. This CDR3 spans 16 amino acids. Germline assignment: CDR1 LNHNV and CDR2 YYDKDF (reference sequence). V shed 0 bases and J shed 1 base, with 10 bases lying between them.

This clonotype has just a few counts. The chain is built from TRBV29-1 and TRBJ2-1; D gene uncertain. Looked up from germline, CDR1 is SQVTM and CDR2 is ANQGSEA. Trimming stripped 1 base from V and 6 bases from J, with 10 bases between. The CDR3 contains 13 residues. This CDR3 reads CSVEARQINEQFF. The CDR3 DNA reads as TGCAGCGTTGAAGCCCGACAAATCAATGAGCAGTTCTTC.

The sample holds a few counts of this clonotype. This chain links TRBV20-1 with TRBJ2-5; no firm D call. The CDR3 covers 13 residues. Trimming took off 5 bases at V and 1 base at J, with 11 bases between the two ends. Germline V CDR1 and CDR2: DFQATT, SNEGSKA (reference sequence). CDR3 loop: CSAATGPQETQYF. CDR3 sequence (DNA): TGCAGTGCTGCAACCGGGCCCCAAGAGACCCAGTACTTC.

The rearrangement joins TRBV6-2 or TRBV6-3 to TRBJ1-1; no definite D call. CDR3 size: 13 residues. V dropped 7 bases and J dropped 5 bases, with 14 bases sitting between them. The germline CDR1 and CDR2 sequences are MNHEY and SVGEGT. This CDR3 reads CASTALPGTEAFF. CDR3 in DNA: TGTGCCAGCACCGCACTGCCGGGGACTGAAGCTTTCTTT.

This clonotype was seen at least ten times. This sequence joins TRBV7-9 and TRBJ1-5; 8 bases map to TRBD1. This CDR3 contains 15 residues. CDR1 SEHNR and CDR2 FQNEAQ come from the germline V gene (reference sequence). J gave up 4 bases and V 5 bases, and 7 bases lay outside the gene matches. The CDR3, as DNA: TGTGCCAGCAGCCGAGAAGGGACAGGAAATCAGCCCCAGCATTTT. Translation gives CASSREGTGNQPQHF.

This clonotype was recorded a few times. This chain connects TRBV2 to TRBJ2-7, with TRBD2 matching 7 bases. V lost 8 bases, J lost 7 bases, and 17 bases stayed unmatched. The length of the CDR3 is 15 residues. Germline loops: CDR1 SNHLY, CDR2 FYNNEI. The CDR3: CASCPPGLGVVEQYF. The CDR3 DNA sequence: TGTGCCAGCTGCCCCCCCGGACTAGGGGTAGTGGAGCAGTACTTC.

The chain is built from TRBV6-1 and TRBJ2-5; 8 bases line up with TRBD1. This CDR3 contains 14 residues. After removal of 8 bases from V and 4 bases from J, the junction contained 9 bases not matched to a gene. The germline CDR1 and CDR2 sequences are MNHNS and SASEGT. The CDR3 nucleotides are TGTGCCAGCCGAACAGGGGGTGTCGGAGAGACCCAGTACTTC. Protein: CASRTGGVGETQYF.

This clonotype has ten or more counts. The rearrangement links TRBV7-9 to TRBJ1-1, with D possibly TRBD1 on 5 matching bases. Germline V CDR1 and CDR2: SEHNR, FQNEAQ (reference sequence). The CDR3 contains 14 residues. V shed 0 bases and J shed 4 bases, with 9 bases lying between them. CDR3 region: CASSLATVSTEAFF. In nucleotides, the CDR3 is TGTGCCAGCAGCTTAGCGACAGTGAGCACTGAAGCTTTCTTT.

This clonotype has a count of ten or more. CDR3 in DNA: TGTGCCAGCAGTGGCCTGGGGTCCTACGAGCAGTACTTC. It encodes CASSGLGSYEQYF. The chain couples TRBV12-3 or TRBV12-4 to TRBJ2-7; D is undetermined. CDR3 length: 13 amino acids. V shed 5 bases and J shed 1 base, with 9 bases lying between them.

There are a few counts of this clonotype. The chain recombines TRBV7-8 with TRBJ2-5, with 8 nucleotides matching TRBD1. The CDR3 runs to 15 residues. Germline V CDR1 and CDR2: SGHVS, FQNEAQ. The J segment lost 4 bases and the V segment lost 6 bases, leaving 10 bases of the junction unmatched. The CDR3 DNA is TGTGCCAGCAGTCCCTCCAGGGGGCTGAGAGAGACCCAGTACTTC. Residues: CASSPSRGLRETQYF.

This clonotype appeared many times. This chain links TRBV4-3 with TRBJ2-1; TRBD2 matches 10 bases. Germline CDR1 and CDR2: LGHNA and YSLEER. This CDR3 spans 16 amino acids. J lost 9 bases, V lost 0 bases, and 8 bases had no gene match. The CDR3 nucleotides are TGCGCCAGCAGCCAAGACCGGCTAGCGGGAGATGTTGAGCAGTTCTTC. Translation: CASSQDRLAGDVEQFF.

The rearrangement uses TRBV3-1 and TRBJ1-1; D is possibly TRBD1 (5 bases). Trimming removed 8 bases at V and 10 bases at J, with 20 bases between. CDR1 LGHDT and CDR2 YNNKEL come from the germline V gene (reference sequence). The CDR3 spans 13 residues. The CDR3 DNA reads TGTGCCAGCTGCGCTGGGGCCGGTTGGGTAGCTTTCTTT. Amino acid sequence: CASCAGAGWVAFF.

The chain employs TRBV5-1 and TRBJ2-1; TRBD2 matches 7 bases. The CDR3 runs 14 residues. V gave up 5 bases and J gave up 8 bases; unmatched junction bases: 10. Germline assignment: CDR1 SGHRS and CDR2 YFSETQ. As DNA, the CDR3 is TGCGCCAGCAGTACCGGGGAGGGAAGGGATGAGCAGTTCTTC. Its protein product is CASSTGEGRDEQFF.

This clonotype showed up many times. The rearrangement joins TRBV4-1 to TRBJ2-7; TRBD2 matches 10 bases. The V gene's germline CDR1 is MGHRA and CDR2 YSYEKL. The junction had 23 bases not matched to a gene; V was cut back by 0 bases and J by 3 bases. CDR3 length: 22 amino acids. DNA for the CDR3: TGCGCCAGCAGCCAAGATTTTACGTCCATTGGCAGCGGGAGGGCCTTTTGCTACGAGCAGTACTTC. It codes for CASSQDFTSIGSGRAFCYEQYF.

The chain couples TRBV29-1 to TRBJ1-5, with D maybe TRBD1 (5 bases). CDR1 and CDR2 from the germline V gene are SQVTM and ANQGSEA. CDR3 length: 13 residues. The V end lost 6 bases, the J end lost 2 bases, and 11 bases lay between the germline ends. CDR3 DNA sequence: TGCAGCGTGGGGGAGGGCGGCAATCAGCCCCAGCATTTT. This codes for CSVGEGGNQPQHF.

This clonotype was observed a handful of times. The J gene is TRBJ1-4, the V gene TRBV3-1; 10 bases map to TRBD1. V shed 2 bases, J shed 7 bases, and the junction held 7 bases outside the gene matches. The CDR3 sequence is 16 residues long. CDR1 LGHDT and CDR2 YNNKEL come from the germline V gene (reference sequence). CDR3 in amino acids: CASSQTGTGVGEKLFF. The CDR3 DNA reads as TGTGCCAGCAGCCAAACCGGGACAGGGGTTGGTGAAAAACTGTTTTTT.

In this sample, this clonotype turned up many times. The chain has TRBV6-1 and TRBJ1-1, with D tentatively TRBD1 (5 bases). Germline V gene lookup returns CDR1 MNHNS and CDR2 SASEGT. The CDR3 runs to 13 residues. With 6 bases removed from V and 1 base from J, the gap between germline ends came to 9 bases. The DNA for the CDR3 is TGTGCCAGCAGCCAAACAGGGAACACTGAAGCTTTCTTT. The encoded protein is CASSQTGNTEAFF.

This clonotype occurred many times. This sequence joins TRBV7-6 and TRBJ2-5; 12 nucleotides agree with TRBD2. The CDR3 has 16 residues. Germline-derived CDR1 and CDR2 are SGHVS and FNYEAQ. V trimming: 5 bases; J trimming: 3 bases; junction bases outside the gene matches: 7. The CDR3 DNA reads as TGTGCCAGCAGCACGCTAGCGGGGGGGTCGAAAGAGACCCAGTACTTC. It specifies CASSTLAGGSKETQYF.

V usage is TRBV29-1 and J usage is TRBJ2-5; maybe TRBD2 (5 bases). This CDR3 is 12 amino acids long. Trimming shortened V by 4 bases and J by 2 bases, and 8 bases separated the two germline ends. Germline loops: CDR1 SQVTM, CDR2 ANQGSEA. The CDR3 DNA is TGCAGCGTTGCGAGGGCGCAAGAGACCCAGTACTTC. It translates to CSVARAQETQYF.